Listed below are T cell receptor beta chains from one sample, sequenced in a study of prognosis after radiotherapy for stage I lung cancer. TCRdb re-analysed the multiplex PCR reads in MiXCR, keeping a single row per CDR3 protein. The sample consists of 27,000 or so distinct CDR3 sequences, around 38% of them appearing once. Source: PBMCs, taken before or after stereotactic body radiation therapy (not recorded which). These receptors were collected from a donor older than 45 with non-small cell lung cancer. The CDR3 runs from the conserved cysteine through the conserved F or W. The order of the fields is clone size, CDR3 length, J gene, V gene, D gene, CDR3 protein, CDR3 DNA. The D gene is left open where the match is weak. The size entry is marked missing in some rows and otherwise reads once, few, many or a size class.

abundance: many
len: 15
j_gene: TRBJ2-7
v_gene: TRBV18
d_gene: TRBD1
CDR3aa: CASSRTGGLFGEQYF
CDR3nt: TGTGCCAGCTCACGAACAGGGGGGCTCTTCGGGGAGCAGTACTTC

abundance: .
len: 14
j_gene: TRBJ2-7
v_gene: TRBV11-2
d_gene: .
CDR3aa: CASSVSVSSYEQYF
CDR3nt: TGTGCCAGCAGTGTTAGCGTAAGCTCCTACGAGCAGTACTTC

abundance: many
len: 14
j_gene: TRBJ1-2
v_gene: TRBV20-1
d_gene: .
CDR3aa: CSAKQGWTTWGYTF
CDR3nt: TGCAGTGCTAAGCAGGGATGGACTACGTGGGGCTACACCTTC

abundance: many
len: 13
j_gene: TRBJ2-1
v_gene: TRBV5-6
d_gene: .
CDR3aa: CASSADLGNEQFF
CDR3nt: TGTGCCAGCAGCGCTGACTTAGGGAATGAGCAGTTCTTC

abundance: .
len: 14
j_gene: TRBJ2-1
v_gene: TRBV5-1
d_gene: .
CDR3aa: CASSQGPGSDEQFF
CDR3nt: TGCGCCAGCAGCCAAGGACCAGGGAGTGATGAGCAGTTCTTC

abundance: once
len: 15
j_gene: TRBJ1-5
v_gene: TRBV19
d_gene: .
CDR3aa: CASTTPGRGNQPQHF
CDR3nt: TGTGCCAGTACTACTCCAGGGCGCGGCAATCAGCCCCAGCATTTT

abundance: many
len: 16
j_gene: TRBJ1-1
v_gene: TRBV5-1
d_gene: TRBD1
CDR3aa: CASSPGTGGAYTEAFF
CDR3nt: TGCGCCAGCAGCCCCGGGACAGGGGGCGCATACACTGAAGCTTTCTTT

abundance: .
len: 16
j_gene: TRBJ1-5
v_gene: TRBV6-2/TRBV6-3
d_gene: .
CDR3aa: CASSYRMVRGNQPQHF
CDR3nt: TGTGCCAGCAGTTACCGCATGGTCAGGGGCAATCAGCCCCAGCATTTT

abundance: many
len: 19
j_gene: TRBJ1-4
v_gene: TRBV5-5
d_gene: TRBD1
CDR3aa: CASSLARAGGITTNEKLFF
CDR3nt: TGTGCCAGCAGCTTGGCCCGAGCAGGGGGCATCACCACTAATGAAAAACTGTTTTTT

abundance: few
len: 11
j_gene: TRBJ2-5
v_gene: TRBV5-4
d_gene: .
CDR3aa: CASSHEETQYF
CDR3nt: TGTGCCAGCAGCCACGAAGAGACCCAGTACTTC

abundance: .
len: 13
j_gene: TRBJ2-5
v_gene: TRBV9
d_gene: TRBD2
CDR3aa: CASNHAGGETQYF
CDR3nt: TGTGCCAGCAACCACGCGGGAGGGGAGACCCAGTACTTC

abundance: .
len: 15
j_gene: TRBJ2-7
v_gene: TRBV6-1
d_gene: .
CDR3aa: CASSDGGMGSYEQYF
CDR3nt: TGTGCCAGCAGTGATGGAGGCATGGGAAGTTACGAGCAGTACTTC

abundance: many
len: 17
j_gene: TRBJ2-5
v_gene: TRBV4-3
d_gene: .
CDR3aa: CASSQGGAGLGQETQYF
CDR3nt: TGCGCCAGCAGCCAAGGGGGGGCGGGGTTGGGGCAAGAGACCCAGTACTTC

abundance: many
len: 15
j_gene: TRBJ1-3
v_gene: TRBV9
d_gene: .
CDR3aa: CASSPNVDSGNTIYF
CDR3nt: TGTGCCAGCAGCCCTAACGTGGACTCTGGAAACACCATATATTTT

abundance: many
len: 14
j_gene: TRBJ1-5
v_gene: TRBV2
d_gene: TRBD1
CDR3aa: CASSRQGLNQPQHF
CDR3nt: TGTGCCAGCAGTAGACAGGGACTCAATCAGCCCCAGCATTTT

abundance: many
len: 14
j_gene: TRBJ2-2
v_gene: TRBV7-6
d_gene: TRBD1
CDR3aa: CASTRTGGIGELFF
CDR3nt: TGTGCCAGCACACGGACAGGGGGCATCGGGGAGCTGTTTTTT

abundance: many
len: 14
j_gene: TRBJ1-1
v_gene: TRBV6-1
d_gene: .
CDR3aa: CASRRRDGDTEAFF
CDR3nt: TGTGCCAGCAGAAGGAGGGACGGGGACACTGAAGCTTTCTTT

abundance: .
len: 13
j_gene: TRBJ2-7
v_gene: TRBV20-1
d_gene: TRBD2
CDR3aa: CSVKKRGTYEQYF
CDR3nt: TGCAGTGTTAAGAAGCGGGGCACCTACGAGCAGTACTTC

abundance: .
len: 16
j_gene: TRBJ2-7
v_gene: TRBV6-5
d_gene: TRBD1
CDR3aa: CASSYRTGGGFYEQYF
CDR3nt: TGTGCCAGCAGTTACCGGACAGGGGGCGGATTTTACGAGCAGTACTTC

abundance: .
len: 16
j_gene: TRBJ1-3
v_gene: TRBV2
d_gene: .
CDR3aa: CASSVPRVRSGNTIYF
CDR3nt: TGTGCCAGCAGCGTTCCCAGGGTCCGCTCTGGAAACACCATATATTTT

abundance: .
len: 14
j_gene: TRBJ2-7
v_gene: TRBV6-1
d_gene: .
CDR3aa: CAIILGGASAEHYF
CDR3nt: TGTGCCATCATCCTCGGCGGTGCTAGCGCCGAGCATTACTTC

abundance: few
len: 15
j_gene: TRBJ2-3
v_gene: TRBV5-4
d_gene: TRBD2
CDR3aa: CASSSGLAGTDTQYF
CDR3nt: TGTGCCAGCAGCTCTGGACTAGCGGGAACAGATACGCAGTATTTT

abundance: many
len: 14
j_gene: TRBJ2-3
v_gene: TRBV3-1
d_gene: .
CDR3aa: CASSQGGGADTQYF
CDR3nt: TGTGCCAGCAGCCAAGGGGGGGGGGCGGATACGCAGTATTTT

abundance: .
len: 15
j_gene: TRBJ2-6
v_gene: TRBV27
d_gene: .
CDR3aa: CASSYGVIGANVLTF
CDR3nt: TGTGCCAGCAGTTACGGGGTGATAGGTGCCAACGTCCTGACTTTC

abundance: many
len: 13
j_gene: TRBJ2-3
v_gene: TRBV7-9
d_gene: .
CDR3aa: CASSPSSVDTQYF
CDR3nt: TGTGCCAGCAGCCCCTCTAGCGTCGATACGCAGTATTTT

abundance: .
len: 13
j_gene: TRBJ1-5
v_gene: TRBV2
d_gene: .
CDR3aa: CASSLGITQPQHF
CDR3nt: TGTGCCAGCAGTTTAGGGATAACTCAGCCCCAGCATTTT

abundance: many
len: 13
j_gene: TRBJ1-2
v_gene: TRBV7-9
d_gene: .
CDR3aa: CASSLGADYGYTF
CDR3nt: TGTGCCAGCAGCTTGGGGGCAGACTATGGCTACACCTTC

abundance: many
len: 16
j_gene: TRBJ1-1
v_gene: TRBV6-2/TRBV6-3
d_gene: TRBD1
CDR3aa: CASSPFQGGSVTEAFF
CDR3nt: TGTGCCAGCAGCCCCTTTCAGGGGGGGTCGGTCACTGAAGCTTTCTTT

abundance: .
len: 16
j_gene: TRBJ1-4
v_gene: TRBV12-3/TRBV12-4
d_gene: TRBD1
CDR3aa: CASSGHQGAPNEKLFF
CDR3nt: TGTGCCAGCAGTGGACACCAGGGGGCGCCTAATGAAAAACTGTTTTTT

abundance: once
len: 15
j_gene: TRBJ1-2
v_gene: TRBV30
d_gene: TRBD1
CDR3aa: CAWSVPPGGAYGYTF
CDR3nt: TGTGCCTGGAGTGTACCGCCAGGGGGCGCTTATGGCTACACCTTC

abundance: .
len: 15
j_gene: TRBJ1-6
v_gene: TRBV7-6
d_gene: TRBD1
CDR3aa: CASSPGQLEGSPLHF
CDR3nt: TGTGCCAGCAGCCCGGGACAGCTAGAAGGATCACCCCTCCACTTT

abundance: many
len: 16
j_gene: TRBJ2-2
v_gene: TRBV18
d_gene: .
CDR3aa: CASLLEKGRWTGELFF
CDR3nt: .

abundance: .
len: 11
j_gene: TRBJ1-1
v_gene: TRBV28
d_gene: .
CDR3aa: CSSSVTGNAFF
CDR3nt: TGTTCCAGCAGTGTGACCGGGAACGCTTTCTTT